This entry lists 11 T cell receptor beta chains sequenced from one sample in a study of OX40 agonist ivuxolimab in advanced cancers. TCRdb's table, derived via immunoSEQ multiplex PCR, lists solely in-frame clones and lacks some. The sample gives tens of thousands of clones, approximately 78% of which show up once; about 0.41% is in the top ten. The input for sequencing was CD4+ or CD8+ T cells sorted from blood, taken in a trial of the OX40 agonist ivuxolimab. The origin of the receptors is an adult with an advanced solid tumor such as melanoma, head and neck, liver or kidney cancer.

The chain recombines TRBV28 with TRBJ1-1, with D maybe TRBD1 (5 bases). This CDR3 contains 14 residues. Germline V gene sequence: CDR1 MDHEN, CDR2 SYDVKM. V dropped 10 bases and J dropped 1 base, with 16 bases sitting between them. The DNA of the CDR3 is TGTGCCACCAACCGGGGGGACCCGAACACTGAAGCTTTCTTT. As protein: CATNRGDPNTEAFF.

CDR3 coding DNA: TGTGCCAGTAGTATTGGGACAGCCTTCCGCTCTGGAAACACCATATATTTT. It translates to CASSIGTAFRSGNTIYF. The rearrangement links TRBV19 to TRBJ1-3; TRBD1 agrees at 7 bases. The CDR3 extends over 17 amino acids. CDR1 and CDR2 (germline): LNHDA, SQIVND (reference sequence). V shed 3 bases and J 0 bases; nucleotides not matched to a gene: 8.

This clone was observed a single time. The chain is built from TRBV18 and TRBJ2-1, with TRBD2 matching over 8 bases. After removal of 3 bases from V and 0 bases from J, the junction contained 4 bases not matched to a gene. Germline assignment: CDR1 KGHSH and CDR2 LQKENI. The CDR3 runs to 16 residues. CDR3 region: CASSPTSGISYNEQFF. Here the CDR3 DNA reads TGTGCCAGCTCACCTACTAGCGGTATCTCCTACAATGAGCAGTTCTTC.

The CDR3 protein is CASSHLGETQYF. In nucleotides, the CDR3 is TGTGCCAGCAGTCACCTTGGAGAGACCCAGTACTTC. The chain employs TRBV7-7 and TRBJ2-5, with no clear D. Germline V gene data show CDR1 as SSHAT and CDR2 as FNYEAQ (reference sequence). Trimming left V 6 bases short and J 4 bases short, with 9 bases between. The CDR3 has 12 amino acids. The whole variable domain, filled in from reference TRBV7-7 and TRBJ2-5, reads GAGVSQSPRYKVTKRGQDVTLRCDPISSHATLYWYQQALGQGPEFLTYFNYEAQPDKSGLPSDRFSAERPEGSISTLTIQRTEQRDSAMYRCASSHLGETQYFGPGTRLLVL.

The chain employs TRBV6-5 and TRBJ2-2; 7 bases are shared with TRBD1. The CDR3 is 15 residues long. Germline CDR1 MNHEY, CDR2 SVGAGI. J lost 4 bases, V lost 7 bases, and 9 bases had no gene match. DNA for the CDR3: TGTGCCAGCAACTCGGGACAGTTGAGCACCGGGGAGCTGTTTTTT. It is translated as CASNSGQLSTGELFF.

This chain links TRBV7-9 with TRBJ2-7, with 9 bases lining up with TRBD2. V lost 5 bases, J lost 8 bases, and 10 bases stayed unmatched. The germline V gene encodes CDR1 SEHNR and CDR2 FQNEAQ (reference sequence). The CDR3 covers 14 residues. The CDR3 region is CASSTSAGGTKQYF. CDR3 coding DNA: TGTGCCAGCAGCACCTCAGCGGGGGGTACGAAGCAGTACTTC. Full variable domain (rest looked up from reference TRBV7-9 and TRBJ2-7): DTGVSQNPRHKITKRGQNVTFRCDPISEHNRLYWYRQTLGQGPEFLTYFQNEAQLEKSRLLSDRFSAERPKGSFSTLEIQRTEQGDSAMYLCASSTSAGGTKQYFGPGTRLTVT.

This chain connects TRBV13 to TRBJ2-7; no reliable D call. The V end was cut by 7 bases, the J end by 1 base, with 11 bases between. In germline, CDR1 is PRHDT, CDR2 FYEKMQ (reference sequence). This CDR3 has 13 amino acids. This chain's CDR3 is CASTSKRSYEQYF. DNA for the CDR3: TGTGCCAGCACTTCCAAGAGGTCCTACGAGCAGTACTTC.

This clone was observed a single time. V usage is TRBV30 and J usage is TRBJ1-1; 11 nucleotides agree with TRBD1. The V gene's germline CDR1 is GTSNPN and CDR2 SVGIG (reference sequence). With 4 bases clipped from V and 3 bases from J, the junction kept 13 bases outside the gene matches. The CDR3 is made up of 17 amino acids. CDR3 sequence (DNA): TGTGCCTGGACCTACTACCGGGACAGGGGGGGGGACACTGAAGCTTTCTTT. Residues: CAWTYYRDRGGDTEAFF.

This chain joins TRBV18 and TRBJ2-5, with D uncertain. Between the trimmed V and J ends, which lost 3 bases and 2 bases, there was a span of 10 bases. Germline lookup yields CDR1 KGHSH and CDR2 LQKENI. CDR3 length equals 14 residues. The CDR3 DNA reads as TGTGCCAGCTCACCCCCGGGCATGCAAGAGACCCAGTACTTC. Its protein is CASSPPGMQETQYF. Full variable domain (outside the CDR3, taken from reference TRBV18 and TRBJ2-5): NAGVMQNPRHLVRRRGQEARLRCSPMKGHSHVYWYRQLPEEGLKFMVYLQKENIIDESGMPKERFSAEFPKEGPSILRIQQVVRGDSAAYFCASSPPGMQETQYFGPGTRLLVL.

The chain links TRBV7-8 to TRBJ2-5; D is perhaps TRBD2 (6 bases). Germline V lookup: CDR1 SGHVS, CDR2 FQNEAQ. Deletions cut 4 bases from V and 2 bases from J, with 14 bases between. The CDR3 length is 15 residues. The CDR3 region has the DNA TGTGCCAGCAGCTCCTCGAGCGGGTGGCAAGAGACCCAGTACTTC. Encoded protein: CASSSSSGWQETQYF.

CDR3 nucleotides: TGCGCCAGCAGCCAAGCCGGGACGGCAAATTCACCCCTCCACTTT. Protein product: CASSQAGTANSPLHF. The rearrangement links TRBV4-1 to TRBJ1-6; maybe TRBD1 (5 bases). The CDR3 loop spans 15 amino acids. Germline-derived CDR1 and CDR2 are MGHRA and YSYEKL. Trimming pared 1 base from V and 7 bases from J, leaving 11 bases between.